The clone carrying this T cell receptor (beta chain) was counted only a few times. Because it lacks the conserved phenylalanine or tryptophan at the end, this CDR3 is likely a read error. The time point denotes: newly diagnosed GD, antithyroid drugs for less than 3 months. From PBMCs, RNA was extracted and then used to make the TCR library. The sample is drawn from a study of regulatory T cells in long-lasting Graves disease. CDR3 length: 13 residues. J gave up 12 bases and V 6 bases, and 9 bases lay outside the gene matches. Germline V lookup: CDR1 SGHAT, CDR2 FQNNGV. HTBI primers from iRepertoire and Arm-PCR of CDR3 regions yielded the TCR beta libraries. TCRdb fed the multiplex PCR reads into MiXCR, producing one record per CDR3 protein. Altogether about half a million distinct CDR3 sequences are present, about 12% being singletons, with the ten largest covering roughly 8.2%. The sample also formed part of further work on T cells in Graves' hyperthyroidism and ophthalmopathy. That study adds: Exclusion of patients followed from uncontrolled infection, other autoimmune disease, pregnancy or lactation.

Sequenced here: peripheral blood mononuclear cells (PBMCs), sampled at new diagnosis, from a patient treated with antithyroid drugs. The origin of this receptor is a woman in her thirties with Graves disease. The chain links TRBV11-2 to TRBJ2-4, with TRBD2 matching 9 bases. As DNA, the CDR3 is TGTGCCAGCAGGAGAGAGGGGGGACTAGCTCAGTACCTC. Its protein product is CASRREGGLAQYL.